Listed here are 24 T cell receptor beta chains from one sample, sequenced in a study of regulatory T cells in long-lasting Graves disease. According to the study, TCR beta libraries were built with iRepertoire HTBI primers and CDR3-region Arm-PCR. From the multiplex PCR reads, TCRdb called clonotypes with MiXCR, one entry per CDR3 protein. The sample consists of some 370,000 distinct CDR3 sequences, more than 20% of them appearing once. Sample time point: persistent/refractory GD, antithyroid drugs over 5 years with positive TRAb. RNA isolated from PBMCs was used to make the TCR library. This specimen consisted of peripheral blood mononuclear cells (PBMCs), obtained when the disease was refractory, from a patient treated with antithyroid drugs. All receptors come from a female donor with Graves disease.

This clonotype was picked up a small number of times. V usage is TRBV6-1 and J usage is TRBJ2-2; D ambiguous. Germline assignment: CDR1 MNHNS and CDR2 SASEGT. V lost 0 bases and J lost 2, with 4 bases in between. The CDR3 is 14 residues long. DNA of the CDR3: TGTGCCAGCAGTGAAGCTTTTAACACCGGGGAGCTGTTTTTT. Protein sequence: CASSEAFNTGELFF.

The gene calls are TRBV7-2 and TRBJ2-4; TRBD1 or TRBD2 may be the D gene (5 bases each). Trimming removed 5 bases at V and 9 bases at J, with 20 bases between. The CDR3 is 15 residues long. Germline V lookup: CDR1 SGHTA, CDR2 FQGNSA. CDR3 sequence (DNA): TGTGCCAGCAGCCCGAGTCTCGTCGGGGACCGCATTCAGTACTTC. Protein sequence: CASSPSLVGDRIQYF.

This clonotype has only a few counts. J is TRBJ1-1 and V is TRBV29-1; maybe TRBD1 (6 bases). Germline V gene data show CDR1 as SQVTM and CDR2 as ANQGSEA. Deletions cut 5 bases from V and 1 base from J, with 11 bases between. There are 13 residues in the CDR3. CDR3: CSVWEGENTEAFF. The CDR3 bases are TGCAGCGTTTGGGAGGGGGAGAACACTGAAGCTTTCTTT. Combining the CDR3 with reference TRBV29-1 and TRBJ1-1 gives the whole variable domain SAVISQKPSRDICQRGTSLTIQCQVDSQVTMMFWYRQQPGQSLTLIATANQGSEATYESGFVIDKFPISRPNLTFSTLTVSNMSPEDSSIYLCSVWEGENTEAFFGQGTRLTVV.

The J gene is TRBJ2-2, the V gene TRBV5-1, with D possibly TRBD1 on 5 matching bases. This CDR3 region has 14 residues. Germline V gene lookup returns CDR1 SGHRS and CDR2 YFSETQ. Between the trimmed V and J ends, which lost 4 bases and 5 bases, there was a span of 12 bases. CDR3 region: CASSETQGTGELFF. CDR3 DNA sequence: TGCGCCAGCAGCGAAACTCAGGGTACCGGGGAGCTGTTTTTT. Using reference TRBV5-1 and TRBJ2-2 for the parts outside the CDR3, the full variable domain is KAGVTQTPRYLIKTRGQQVTLSCSPISGHRSVSWYQQTPGQGLQFLFEYFSETQRNKGNFPGRFSGRQFSNSRSEMNVSTLELGDSALYLCASSETQGTGELFFGEGSRLTVL.

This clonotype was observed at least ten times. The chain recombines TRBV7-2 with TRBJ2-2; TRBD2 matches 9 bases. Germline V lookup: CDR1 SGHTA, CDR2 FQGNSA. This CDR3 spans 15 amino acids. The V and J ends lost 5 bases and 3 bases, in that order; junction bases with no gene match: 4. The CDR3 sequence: CASSPGTSYTGELFF. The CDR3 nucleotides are TGTGCCAGCAGCCCCGGGACTAGCTACACCGGGGAGCTGTTTTTT. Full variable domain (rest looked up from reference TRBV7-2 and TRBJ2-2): GAGVSQSPSNKVTEKGKDVELRCDPISGHTALYWYRQSLGQGLEFLIYFQGNSAPDKSGLPSDRFSAERTGGSVSTLTIQRTQQEDSAVYLCASSPGTSYTGELFFGEGSRLTVL.

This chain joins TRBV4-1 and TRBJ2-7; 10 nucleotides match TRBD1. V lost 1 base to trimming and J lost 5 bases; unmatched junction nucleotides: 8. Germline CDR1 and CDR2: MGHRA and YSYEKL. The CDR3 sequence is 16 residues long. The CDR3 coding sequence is TGCGCCAGCAGCCAAGGGAGGGGACAGGGGTCCGACGAGCAGTACTTC. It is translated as CASSQGRGQGSDEQYF.

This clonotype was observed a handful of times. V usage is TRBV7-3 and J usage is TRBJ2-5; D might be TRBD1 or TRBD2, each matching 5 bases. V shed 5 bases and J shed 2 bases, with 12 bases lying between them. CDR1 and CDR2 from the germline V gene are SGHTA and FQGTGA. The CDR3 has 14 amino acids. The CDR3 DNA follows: TGTGCCAGCAGCCGGGACGGTTTACAAGAGACCCAGTACTTC. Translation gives CASSRDGLQETQYF.

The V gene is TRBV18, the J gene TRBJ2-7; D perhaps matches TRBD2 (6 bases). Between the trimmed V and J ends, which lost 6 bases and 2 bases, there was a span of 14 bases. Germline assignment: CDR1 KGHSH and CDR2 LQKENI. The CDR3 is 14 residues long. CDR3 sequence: CASSWEAVPYEQYF. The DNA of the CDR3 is TGTGCCAGCTCCTGGGAGGCCGTGCCCTACGAGCAGTACTTC.

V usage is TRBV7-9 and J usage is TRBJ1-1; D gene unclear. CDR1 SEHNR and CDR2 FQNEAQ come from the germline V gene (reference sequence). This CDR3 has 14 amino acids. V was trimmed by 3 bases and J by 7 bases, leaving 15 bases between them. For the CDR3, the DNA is TGTGCCAGCAGCTTGGAACCAGATGGATTTGAAGCTTTCTTT. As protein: CASSLEPDGFEAFF.

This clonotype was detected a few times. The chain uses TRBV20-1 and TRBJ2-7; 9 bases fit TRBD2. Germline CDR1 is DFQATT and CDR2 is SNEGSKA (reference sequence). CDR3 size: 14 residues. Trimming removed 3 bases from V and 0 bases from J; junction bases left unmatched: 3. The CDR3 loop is CSARTSGASYEQYF. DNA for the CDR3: TGCAGTGCTAGGACTAGCGGTGCCTCCTACGAGCAGTACTTC.

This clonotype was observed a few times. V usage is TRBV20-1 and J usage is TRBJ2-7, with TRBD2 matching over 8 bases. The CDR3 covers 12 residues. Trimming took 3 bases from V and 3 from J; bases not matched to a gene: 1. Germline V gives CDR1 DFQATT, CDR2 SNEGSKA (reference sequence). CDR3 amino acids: CSASAGGYEQYF. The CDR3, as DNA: TGCAGTGCTAGCGCGGGGGGCTACGAGCAGTACTTC.

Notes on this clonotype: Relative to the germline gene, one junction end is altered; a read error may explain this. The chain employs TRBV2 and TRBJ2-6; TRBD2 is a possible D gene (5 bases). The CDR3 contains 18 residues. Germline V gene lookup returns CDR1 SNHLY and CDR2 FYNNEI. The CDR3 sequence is CASSLASRETSGVNVLTF. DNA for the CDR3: TGTGCCAGCAGTTTGGCCTCGAGGGAAACCTCTGGGGTCAACGTCCTGACTTTC.

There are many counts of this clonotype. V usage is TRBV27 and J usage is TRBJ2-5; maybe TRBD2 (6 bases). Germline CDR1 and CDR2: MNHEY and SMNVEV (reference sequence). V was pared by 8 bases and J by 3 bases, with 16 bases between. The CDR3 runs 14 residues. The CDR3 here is CASDKAGLKETQYF. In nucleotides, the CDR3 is TGTGCCAGCGATAAAGCGGGCCTAAAAGAGACCCAGTACTTC.

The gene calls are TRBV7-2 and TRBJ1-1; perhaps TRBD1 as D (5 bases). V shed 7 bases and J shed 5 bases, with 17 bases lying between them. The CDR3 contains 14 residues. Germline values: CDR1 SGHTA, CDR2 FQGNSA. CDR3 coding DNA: TGTGCCAGCACCCACCTCGCGGGGGGGACTGAAGCTTTCTTT. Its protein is CASTHLAGGTEAFF.

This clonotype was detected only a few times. The CDR3 coding sequence is TGCAGTGCCCTGAGGGTCCGGGAGCTTGAGACCCAGTACTTC. Translated: CSALRVRELETQYF. The chain joins TRBV20-1 to TRBJ2-5; the D gene is possibly TRBD2 (6 bases). Germline V gene lookup returns CDR1 DFQATT and CDR2 SNEGSKA (reference sequence). The ends were cut back, 6 bases at V and 5 bases at J, with 19 bases in the middle. CDR3 length equals 14 residues.

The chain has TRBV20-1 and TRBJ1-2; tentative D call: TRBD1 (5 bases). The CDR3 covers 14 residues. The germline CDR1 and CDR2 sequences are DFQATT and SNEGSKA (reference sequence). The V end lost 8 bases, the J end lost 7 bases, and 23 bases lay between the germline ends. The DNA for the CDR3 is TGCAGTTCAACGTACCCGGCAGGGTCGTCTGGCTACACCTTC. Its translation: CSSTYPAGSSGYTF.

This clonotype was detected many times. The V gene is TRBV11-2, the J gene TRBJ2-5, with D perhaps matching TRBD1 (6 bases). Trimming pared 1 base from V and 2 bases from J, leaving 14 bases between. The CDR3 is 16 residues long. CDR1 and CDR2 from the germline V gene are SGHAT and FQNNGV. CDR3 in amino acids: CASSLVTGSRQETQYF. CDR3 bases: TGTGCCAGCAGCTTAGTAACAGGGAGCCGACAAGAGACCCAGTACTTC.

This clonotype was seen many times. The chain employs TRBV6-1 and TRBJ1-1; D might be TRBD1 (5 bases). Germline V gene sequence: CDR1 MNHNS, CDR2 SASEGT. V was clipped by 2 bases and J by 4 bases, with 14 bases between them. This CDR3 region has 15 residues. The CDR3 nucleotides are TGTGCCAGCAGTGAACCAGAAAGGGGCCGCACTGAAGCTTTCTTT. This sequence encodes CASSEPERGRTEAFF.

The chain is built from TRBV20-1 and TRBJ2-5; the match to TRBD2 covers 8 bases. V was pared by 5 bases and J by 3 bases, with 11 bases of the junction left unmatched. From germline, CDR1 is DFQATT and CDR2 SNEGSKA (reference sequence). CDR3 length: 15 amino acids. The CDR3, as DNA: TGCAGTGCTTCCTTAGCGGGAATAGCGGAAGAGACCCAGTACTTC. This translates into CSASLAGIAEETQYF.

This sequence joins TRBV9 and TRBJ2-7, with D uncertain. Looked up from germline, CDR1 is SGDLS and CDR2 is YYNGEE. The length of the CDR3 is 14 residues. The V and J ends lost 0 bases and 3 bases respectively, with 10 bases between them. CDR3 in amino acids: CASSVGGNGYEQYF. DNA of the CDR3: TGTGCCAGCAGCGTAGGTGGTAACGGCTACGAGCAGTACTTC.

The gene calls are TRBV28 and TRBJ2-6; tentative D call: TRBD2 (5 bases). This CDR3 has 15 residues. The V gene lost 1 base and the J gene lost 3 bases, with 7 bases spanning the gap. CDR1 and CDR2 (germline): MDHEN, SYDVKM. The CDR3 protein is CASSLLRDGANVLTF. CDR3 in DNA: TGTGCCAGCAGTTTATTGAGGGATGGGGCCAACGTCCTGACTTTC. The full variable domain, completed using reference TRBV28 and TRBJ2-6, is DVKVTQSSRYLVKRTGEKVFLECVQDMDHENMFWYRQDPGLGLRLIYFSYDVKMKEKGDIPEGYSVSREKKERFSLILESASTNQTSMYLCASSLLRDGANVLTFGAGSRLTVL.

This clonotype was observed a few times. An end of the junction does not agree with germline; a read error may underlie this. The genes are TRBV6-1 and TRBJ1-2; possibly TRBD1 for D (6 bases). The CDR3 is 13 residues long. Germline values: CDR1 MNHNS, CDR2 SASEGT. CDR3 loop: CASSTGQSYGYIF. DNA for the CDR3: TGTGCCAGCAGTACAGGACAGAGCTATGGCTACATCTTC.

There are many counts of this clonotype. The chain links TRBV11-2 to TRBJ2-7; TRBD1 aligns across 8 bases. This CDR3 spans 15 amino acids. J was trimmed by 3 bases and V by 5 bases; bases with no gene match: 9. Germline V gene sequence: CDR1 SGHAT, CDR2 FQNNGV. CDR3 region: CASSGLQGEIYEQYF. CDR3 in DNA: TGTGCCAGCAGCGGACTACAGGGGGAGATCTACGAGCAGTACTTC.

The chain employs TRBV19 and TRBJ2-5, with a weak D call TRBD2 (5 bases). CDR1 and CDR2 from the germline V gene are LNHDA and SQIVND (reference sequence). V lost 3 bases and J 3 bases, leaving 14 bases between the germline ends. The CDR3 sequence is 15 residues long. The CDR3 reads CASSIARGAEETQYF. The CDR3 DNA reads TGTGCCAGTAGTATCGCGAGAGGAGCGGAAGAGACCCAGTACTTC.